This T cell receptor beta chain emerged from a study of cytomegalovirus exposure and HLA in healthy donors (TCRdb year 2017). Turning to the overall study: A later analysis indicated that the 110 or so validation repertoires were generated on the platform also employed for the roughly 650 repertoires of the first cohort. The study combined high-throughput TCR immunosequencing, statistical association of individual TCRs with disease status, and machine learning to predict cytomegalovirus infection status. The study was designed to test whether signatures of past pathogen exposure could be identified by cataloging public T cell receptors. A separate validation cohort of approximately 130 different subjects was used in addition to the 666-subject first cohort.

As for this clone: This clone's antigen is unknown. No clone much larger than this one lies a single base away; base qualities are absent.

Donors formed part of the validation cohort, which comprised over a hundred subjects and was distinct from the first cohort of 666 subjects. Study-wide conclusions, independent of this receptor: Most TCR sequences were seen in very few donors, while some public TCRs were found in many individuals. A later analysis had no HLA typing for the validation cohort, so co-occurrence there was scored across all 110 or so repertoires. According to the authors, the approach could potentially be generalized to other disease states and immunological phenotypes. A later analysis found that TCRs clustered in the first cohort also tended to co-occur in the approximately 120 validation repertoires, with 94% of cluster scores above 0. The classifier was reported to diagnose cytomegalovirus status with high specificity and sensitivity in both the original and validation cohorts. The study listed 150 to 200 TCR beta chains as associated with cytomegalovirus. In vitro tests confirmed that three of the cytomegalovirus-associated TCR beta chains recognize cytomegalovirus antigens.

The V end loses 5 bases and the J end loses 0 bases, and a stretch of 5 bases separates them. The germline V gene encodes CDR1 SEHNR and CDR2 FQNEAQ (reference sequence). The CDR3 runs 12 residues from the cysteine to the phenylalanine. Here the CDR3 DNA is all that survives: 36 bases in frame from base 1. The library came from the immunoSEQ multiplex PCR assay. In the authors' own workflow: A statistical classification framework was built for diagnosing cytomegalovirus status from the catalog of TCR beta chain sequences. What TCRdb holds here is the immuneACCESS table cut down to in-frame rearrangements. Part of the clones is not present; checked against another copy, under half of the missing clones reflect an unresolved V gene, and the others are unexplained. The V and J calls and clone size are taken from that table; D and trimming were inferred from the DNA. The sample table records approximately 200,000 clones; more than 75% of these occur just once. Roughly 7.5% of the sample is taken by the ten largest.

The origin of this receptor is a man younger than 35 in good health and CMV-seropositive. The chain is encoded by TRBV7-9 joined to TRBJ2-7, with TRBD2 tentatively as D gene (5 bases match). Sequencing input: PBMCs. The bases read TGTGCCAGCAGCGGGAGCTCCTACGAGCAGTACTTC. Translation gives CASSGSSYEQYF. Supplemented by the reference TRBV7-9 and TRBJ2-7 proteins around the CDR3, the complete variable domain is DTGVSQNPRHKITKRGQNVTFRCDPISEHNRLYWYRQTLGQGPEFLTYFQNEAQLEKSRLLSDRFSAERPKGSFSTLEIQRTEQGDSAMYLCASSGSSYEQYFGPGTRLTVT.